Below are 27 T cell receptor beta chains sequenced from a single sample in a study of vaccination and CD4 T cells after COVID-19 (dated by TCRdb to the early 2020s). The time point label on this specimen signifies: late sampling 161 to 241 days after vaccination in three convalescent patients. Library preparation employed PCR. The instrument given in TCRdb is Illumina iSeq 100. Using fastp at Q25 and MiXCR, TCRdb reprocessed the public reads and kept productive beta chains. All rows with the same CDR3 protein become a single entry with the most common DNA and genes. In all, the sample holds about 28,000 distinct CDR3 sequences, and 50% of those were seen once. The ten top clones hold over 4.5% of the sample. Sample: CD4+ T cells from blood, taken about 7 months after SARS-CoV-2 vaccination. The origin of the receptors is a human donor who had recovered from COVID-19.

The genes are TRBV4-1 and TRBJ2-3; D might be TRBD1 (6 bases). Germline values: CDR1 MGHRA, CDR2 YSYEKL. The CDR3 extends over 15 amino acids. V lost 0 bases and J lost 1, with 8 bases in between. The CDR3 bases are TGCGCCAGCAGCCAAGAGGCAGGGGGCACAGATACGCAGTATTTT. This translates into CASSQEAGGTDTQYF.

This clonotype was picked up one time. The chain couples TRBV20-1 to TRBJ2-6; D gene uncertain. V lost 8 bases to trimming and J lost 0 bases, with 11 bases between them. Germline-derived CDR1 and CDR2 are DFQATT and SNEGSKA (reference sequence). There are 14 residues in the CDR3. The CDR3: CSPTVRSGANVLTF. The CDR3 DNA reads TGCAGTCCTACGGTACGCTCTGGGGCCAACGTCCTGACTTTC.

This clonotype turned up a few times. J is TRBJ1-5 and V is TRBV7-2; D unresolved. Trimming took 5 bases from V and 1 from J, leaving 12 bases between them. Germline CDR1 SGHTA, CDR2 FQGNSA. This CDR3 has 15 amino acids. The CDR3 DNA reads as TGTGCCAGCAGCCAGACGGGTATCAGCAATCAGCCCCAGCATTTT. Translation gives CASSQTGISNQPQHF.

This clonotype has a handful of counts. The V and J genes are TRBV27 and TRBJ1-6; D gene ambiguous. The germline V and J ends were trimmed by 5 bases and 6 bases, with 11 bases remaining between them. The germline gives CDR1 MNHEY, CDR2 SMNVEV (reference sequence). The CDR3 totals 14 residues. This CDR3 is CASSPDGINSPLHF. Here the CDR3 DNA reads TGTGCCAGCAGTCCGGATGGGATTAATTCACCCCTCCACTTT.

This clonotype was detected a few times. The chain employs TRBV27 and TRBJ2-7; either TRBD1 or TRBD2 may fit D (6 bases each). Germline assignment: CDR1 MNHEY and CDR2 SMNVEV (reference sequence). V was clipped by 3 bases and J by 7 bases, with 10 bases between them. This CDR3 contains 12 residues. The CDR3 is CASSFPGAEQYF. DNA of the CDR3: TGTGCCAGCAGTTTCCCGGGGGCGGAGCAGTACTTC.

This clonotype came up a few times. The chain links TRBV20-1 to TRBJ2-1, with D uncertain. Germline V gene sequence: CDR1 DFQATT, CDR2 SNEGSKA (reference sequence). With 2 bases removed from V and 8 bases from J, the gap between germline ends came to 13 bases. The CDR3 extends over 13 amino acids. The CDR3 DNA reads TGCAGTGCTAGATTCCATATCGAGGATGAGCAGTTCTTC. Its protein product is CSARFHIEDEQFF.

This clonotype occurred a few times. The chain has TRBV7-6 and TRBJ2-7; 11 bases line up with TRBD2. Trimming at V came to 5 bases and at J to 5 bases, leaving 5 bases not matched to a gene. Germline-derived CDR1 and CDR2 are SGHVS and FNYEAQ. The length of the CDR3 is 14 residues. Here the CDR3 reads CASSPIAGGNEQYF. CDR3 in DNA: TGTGCCAGCAGCCCGATAGCGGGAGGGAACGAGCAGTACTTC.

The chain is built from TRBV27 and TRBJ2-7; 9 bases line up with TRBD1. Germline V gene data show CDR1 as MNHEY and CDR2 as SMNVEV (reference sequence). V lost 5 bases to trimming and J lost 2 bases; unmatched junction nucleotides: 4. This CDR3 region has 14 residues. CDR3 residues: CASSMTGGAYEQYF. The CDR3 coding sequence is TGTGCCAGCAGTATGACAGGGGGTGCCTACGAGCAGTACTTC.

The chain is built from TRBV20-1 and TRBJ1-5; no definite D call. The CDR3 spans 13 residues. With 4 bases removed from V and 7 bases from J, the gap between germline ends came to 14 bases. Germline loops: CDR1 DFQATT, CDR2 SNEGSKA (reference sequence). CDR3 protein: CSANQNLGQPQHF. Written as DNA, the CDR3 is TGCAGTGCTAATCAAAATCTTGGCCAGCCCCAGCATTTT.

The DNA for the CDR3 is TGCAGTGCTAGAGTCCCAGCACTTAGCACAGATACGCAGTATTTT. It specifies CSARVPALSTDTQYF. The genes are TRBV20-1 and TRBJ2-3, with no clear D. Between the trimmed V and J ends, which lost 1 base and 0 bases, there was a span of 11 bases. CDR3 length: 15 amino acids. Germline V gives CDR1 DFQATT, CDR2 SNEGSKA (reference sequence).

This chain joins TRBV7-8 and TRBJ2-2; D is unresolved. CDR1 is SGHVS and CDR2 is FQNEAQ in the germline V gene. The CDR3 is made up of 14 amino acids. V shed 1 base and J shed 4 bases, with 7 bases lying between them. CDR3 amino acids: CASSLVLGTGELFF. CDR3 in DNA: TGTGCCAGCAGCTTAGTATTGGGCACCGGGGAGCTGTTTTTT. Complete variable domain (other parts from reference TRBV7-8 and TRBJ2-2): GAGVSQSPRYKVAKRGQDVALRCDPISGHVSLFWYQQALGQGPEFLTYFQNEAQLDKSGLPSDRFFAERPEGSVSTLKIQRTQQEDSAVYLCASSLVLGTGELFFGEGSRLTVL.

The chain's CDR3 is CATSTRRGASNQPQHF. Here the CDR3 DNA reads TGTGCCACCAGCACACGACGGGGGGCTTCGAATCAGCCCCAGCATTTT. The chain links TRBV15 to TRBJ1-5; maybe TRBD1 (6 bases). The ends were cut back, 4 bases at V and 4 bases at J, with 17 bases in the middle. The germline V gene has CDR1 LNHNV and CDR2 YYDKDF (reference sequence). The CDR3 sequence is 16 residues long.

Only a few counts were recorded for this clonotype. The V gene is TRBV6-1, the J gene TRBJ2-1; D gene uncertain. CDR3 size: 11 residues. Between the trimmed V and J ends, which lost 8 bases and 5 bases, there was a span of 7 bases. Germline lookup yields CDR1 MNHNS and CDR2 SASEGT. Here the CDR3 reads CASGRDNEQFF. The CDR3 bases are TGTGCCAGCGGGCGCGACAATGAGCAGTTCTTC.

Written as DNA, the CDR3 is TGTGCCAGCAGTTTAGTCGGAACAGGGGGCGGGTATGGCTACACCTTC. It codes for CASSLVGTGGGYGYTF. J is TRBJ1-2 and V is TRBV27, with 9 positions matching TRBD1. CDR1 MNHEY and CDR2 SMNVEV come from the germline V gene (reference sequence). The CDR3 is 16 amino acids. The V segment lost 2 bases and the J segment 5 bases; nucleotides outside the gene matches: 9.

The chain has TRBV27 and TRBJ2-2; either TRBD1 or TRBD2 may fit D (5 bases each). The germline V gene has CDR1 MNHEY and CDR2 SMNVEV (reference sequence). CDR3 length: 13 amino acids. V lost 3 bases to trimming and J lost 6 bases, with 8 bases between them. In nucleotides, the CDR3 is TGTGCCAGCAGTTTCGGGGCGCCCGGGGAGCTGTTTTTT. It specifies CASSFGAPGELFF.

The chain links TRBV27 to TRBJ1-1, with a weak D call TRBD1 (5 bases). Germline V gives CDR1 MNHEY, CDR2 SMNVEV (reference sequence). V was clipped by 5 bases and J by 5 bases, with 18 bases between them. This CDR3 contains 15 residues. The CDR3 region is CASSARRGRDTEAFF. For the CDR3, the DNA is TGTGCCAGCAGTGCCAGGAGGGGAAGGGATACTGAAGCTTTCTTT.

This clonotype was detected only a few times. The rearrangement joins TRBV6-1 to TRBJ2-3, with 12 nucleotides matching TRBD2. CDR3 length: 15 residues. Trimming cost V 3 bases and J 7 bases; bases outside gene matches: 5. CDR1 MNHNS and CDR2 SASEGT come from the germline V gene. CDR3 amino acids: CASSETSGSSHTQYF. The CDR3 nucleotides read TGTGCCAGCAGTGAGACTAGCGGGAGTTCACATACGCAGTATTTT.

In its sample, this clonotype was seen a few times. This sequence joins TRBV19 and TRBJ1-2; 7 positions match TRBD1. The CDR3 has 17 residues. Trimming cost V 5 bases and J 8 bases; bases outside gene matches: 20. Looked up from germline, CDR1 is LNHDA and CDR2 is SQIVND (reference sequence). CDR3 bases: TGTGCCAGTAGTGGGTCCGGGACAGAATTATCCTCCGGGGGCTACACCTTC. Translated: CASSGSGTELSSGGYTF.

The genes are TRBV19 and TRBJ2-3, with 14 positions matching TRBD2. V was clipped by 6 bases and J by 5 bases; unmatched bases: 7. This CDR3 comprises 16 residues. The germline CDR1 and CDR2 sequences are LNHDA and SQIVND (reference sequence). The CDR3 nucleotides are TGTGCCAGTAGCAGGACTAGCGGGAGGACCGGAGATACGCAGTATTTT. Protein: CASSRTSGRTGDTQYF.

The CDR3 region has the DNA TGTGCCAGCAGTGAAGAGGTGGGACAGGGGGGCCATGGCTACACCTTC. Encoded protein: CASSEEVGQGGHGYTF. V gene TRBV6-1 combines with J gene TRBJ1-2, with 11 bases that match TRBD1. With V trimmed by 1 base and J by 6 bases, 7 bases remained unmatched. The CDR3 extends over 16 amino acids. The germline CDR1 and CDR2 sequences are MNHNS and SASEGT.

This clonotype was counted a few times. This chain joins TRBV6-1 and TRBJ2-1; no clear D. The CDR3 runs 14 residues. Germline V gene lookup returns CDR1 MNHNS and CDR2 SASEGT. The V end was cut by 6 bases, the J end by 4 bases, with 13 bases between. The CDR3 reads CASRTAEPYNEQFF. The CDR3 DNA reads TGTGCCAGCAGGACGGCAGAACCGTACAATGAGCAGTTCTTC.

This clonotype showed up just once. The chain links TRBV27 to TRBJ1-6; D gene uncertain. The CDR3 contains 13 residues. Germline V CDR1 and CDR2: MNHEY, SMNVEV (reference sequence). V was shortened by 7 bases and J by 8 bases, with 12 bases between the two germline ends. The CDR3 is CASKAGIYSPLHF. Here the CDR3 DNA reads TGTGCCAGCAAAGCGGGAATATATTCACCCCTCCACTTT.

This clonotype was seen a handful of times. The chain has TRBV7-2 and TRBJ1-1; no clear D. Per germline, CDR1 SGHTA and CDR2 FQGNSA. The CDR3 runs to 15 residues. Deletions cut 7 bases from V and 4 bases from J, with 19 bases between. CDR3 sequence (DNA): TGTGCCAGCACGCCCCTTCAGACCTTGGGCACTGAAGCTTTCTTT. Its translation is CASTPLQTLGTEAFF.

A few counts support this clonotype. V is TRBV19 and J is TRBJ1-5; 9 nucleotides line up with TRBD1. V was clipped by 0 bases and J by 2 bases; unmatched bases: 5. The germline CDR1 and CDR2 sequences are LNHDA and SQIVND (reference sequence). This CDR3 region has 17 residues. The CDR3: CASSIDPQGAGNQPQHF. The CDR3 DNA sequence: TGTGCCAGTAGTATAGACCCACAGGGGGCGGGCAATCAGCCCCAGCATTTT.

The chain couples TRBV7-6 to TRBJ2-7, with 9 nucleotides matching TRBD1. This CDR3 region has 14 residues. The germline V gene has CDR1 SGHVS and CDR2 FNYEAQ. Trimming at V came to 4 bases and at J to 3 bases, leaving 4 bases not matched to a gene. The CDR3 spells CASSSDRGGYEQYF. CDR3 DNA: TGTGCCAGCAGCTCGGACAGGGGCGGCTACGAGCAGTACTTC. Full variable domain (outside the CDR3, taken from reference TRBV7-6 and TRBJ2-7): GAGVSQSPRYKVTKRGQDVALRCDPISGHVSLYWYRQALGQGPEFLTYFNYEAQQDKSGLPNDRFSAERPEGSISTLTIQRTEQRDSAMYRCASSSDRGGYEQYFGPGTRLTVT.

This chain connects TRBV20-1 to TRBJ1-5; 10 bases agree with TRBD1. This CDR3 region has 19 residues. Losses at the gene ends were 0 bases for V and 0 bases for J; bases not matched to a gene: 11. The V gene's germline CDR1 is DFQATT and CDR2 SNEGSKA (reference sequence). The CDR3 DNA is TGCAGTGCTAGAGAAGGGGACAGGGGCCCCGAAATTAGCAATCAGCCCCAGCATTTT. Translated: CSAREGDRGPEISNQPQHF.

This clonotype is medium-sized in the sample. The chain carries TRBV18 and TRBJ2-7; perhaps D is TRBD1 or TRBD2 (5 bases each). Germline V lookup: CDR1 KGHSH, CDR2 LQKENI. The CDR3 has 14 amino acids. Trimming shortened V by 3 bases and J by 1 base, and 10 bases separated the two germline ends. The CDR3 sequence is CASSPGTESYEQYF. The CDR3 region has the DNA TGTGCCAGCTCACCCGGGACGGAATCCTACGAGCAGTACTTC.